A selection of T cell receptor beta chains follows, all from one sample in a study of cytomegalovirus exposure and HLA in healthy donors. The protocol was immunoSEQ multiplex PCR, while the TCRdb copy is restricted to in-frame clones and leaves out a portion. The sample lists roughly 330,000 clones, roughly 90% seen once, with roughly 1.2% in the top ten. The specimen was PBMCs. All receptors come from a woman aged 25 to 39 in good health and CMV-seropositive. The CDR3 runs from the conserved cysteine through the conserved F or W. Each record gives: V gene, clone size, D gene, J gene, CDR3 DNA, CDR3 protein. The D gene is left open where the match is weak. Size is stated for part of the rows, as once, few or many counts, or as a class when the clone is expanded.

TRBV2	.	TRBD1	TRBJ2-1	TGTGCCAGCAGTGAAGCCGGGACAGGGCTGTTCTTC	CASSEAGTGLFF
TRBV29-1	once	.	TRBJ1-4	TGCAGCGTTATATTTGGGACAACTAATGAAAAACTGTTTTTT	CSVIFGTTNEKLFF
TRBV7-9	.	TRBD1	TRBJ2-7	TGTGCCAGCAGCCGACCGGGACAGGGTAACGAGCAGTACTTC	CASSRPGQGNEQYF
TRBV9	.	TRBD1	TRBJ2-7	TGTGCCAGCAGTCTCGGGGACAGGCCCTACGAGCAGTACTTC	CASSLGDRPYEQYF
TRBV5-6	.	TRBD1	TRBJ1-2	TGTGCCAGCAGCGTCAGACAGGGAAGTTTACGAGGCTACACCTTC	CASSVRQGSLRGYTF
TRBV5-4	few	TRBD1	TRBJ2-5	TGTGCCAGCAGCCCGACAGGGGTGGAGACCCAGTACTTC	CASSPTGVETQYF
TRBV10-3	.	.	TRBJ1-2	TGTGCCATCAGAGAGGGCGGGGCTGGGGGCTACACCTTC	CAIREGGAGGYTF
TRBV19	.	.	TRBJ2-2	TGTGCCAGTAGTATCCCGACTCGGACCGGGGAGCTGTTTTTT	CASSIPTRTGELFF
TRBV18	.	.	TRBJ1-3	TGTGCCAGCTCACCGACGGGCTCGGCTGGAAACACCATATATTTT	CASSPTGSAGNTIYF
TRBV19	.	TRBD1	TRBJ1-5	TGTGCCAGTAGTTGGGACAGATATCAGCCCCAGCATTTT	CASSWDRYQPQHF
TRBV4-1	.	.	TRBJ2-1	TGCGCCAGCAGCCAAGATTGGGGAATCGACAATGAGCAGTTCTTC	CASSQDWGIDNEQFF
TRBV21-1	.	.	TRBJ1-2	TGTGCCAGCAGCAAAGCGCTCGGGAGGGACAGGATCCAAAATGGCTACACCTTC	CASSKALGRDRIQNGYTF
TRBV28	once	.	TRBJ2-7	TGTGCCAGCAGTCCGCCGGTGGGCTACGAGCAGTACTTC	CASSPPVGYEQYF
TRBV29-1	.	TRBD1	TRBJ1-2	TGCAGCGTGCCTGGACAGGGTAAATACGACTATGGCTACACCTTC	CSVPGQGKYDYGYTF
TRBV27	.	.	TRBJ1-2	TGTGCCAGCAGTCGCTTCCCGAGGACGGGCTATGGCTACACCTTC	CASSRFPRTGYGYTF
TRBV27	.	TRBD2	TRBJ2-3	TGTGCCAGCAGTTCACCTAGGACTAGCGGGAGAATCAGAACAGATACGCAGTATTTT	CASSSPRTSGRIRTDTQYF
TRBV28	.	TRBD2	TRBJ2-2	TGTGCCAGCAGTCGAGCGGGAGAGAACACCGGGGAGCTGTTTTTT	CASSRAGENTGELFF
TRBV19	few	.	TRBJ1-5	TGTGCCAGTAGTATGAGGACACTCAATCAGCCCCAGCATTTT	CASSMRTLNQPQHF
TRBV19	many	TRBD1	TRBJ1-2	TGTGCCAGTAGTATCCGGGACAGGGAGGGTACGACCTTC	CASSIRDREGTTF
TRBV13	.	.	TRBJ1-3	TGTGCCAGCAGCTTAGAACAGGGCTGGGACACCATATATTTT	CASSLEQGWDTIYF
TRBV4-3	.	.	TRBJ2-3	TGCGCCAGCAGCCAAGCGGAGGGAGCAACAGATACGCAGTATTTT	CASSQAEGATDTQYF
TRBV27	.	TRBD2	TRBJ2-5	TGTGCCAGCAGTTGGGGTAGCGGGGGGAAAGAGACCCAGTACTTC	CASSWGSGGKETQYF
TRBV18	.	.	TRBJ1-1	TGTGCCAGCTCACCGACACAACGCTCGAACACTGAAGCTTTCTTT	CASSPTQRSNTEAFF
TRBV5-4	.	.	TRBJ1-1	TGTGCCAGCAGCTTGGGGCCGAACACTGAAGCTTTCTTT	CASSLGPNTEAFF
TRBV30	.	.	TRBJ1-3	TGTGCCTGCTCCGGCGCAAAAAACACCATATATTTT	CACSGAKNTIYF
TRBV4-3	.	TRBD1	TRBJ2-7	TGCGCCAGCAGCCAAGATGCGGCAGGGGGCCGCGAGCAGTACTTC	CASSQDAAGGREQYF
TRBV7-2	.	TRBD1	TRBJ1-5	TGTGCCAGCAGCTCCGACAGGGTGCAGCCCCAGCATTTT	CASSSDRVQPQHF
TRBV28	.	.	TRBJ1-5	TGTGCCAGCAGTTTATACCTGGGAGGGGAGGGCCAGCCCCAGCATTTT	CASSLYLGGEGQPQHF
TRBV5-5	once	.	TRBJ2-7	TGTGCCAGCAGCTTGAGGGACGGAACCTACGAGCAGTACTTC	CASSLRDGTYEQYF
TRBV9	.	.	TRBJ2-3	TGTGCCAGCAGCGTAGGGCGGGGGCAGCAAGATACGCAGTATTTT	CASSVGRGQQDTQYF
TRBV5-1	.	.	TRBJ2-1	TGCGCCAGCAGCTTGGCGGGCGACAGCTCCTACAATGAGCAGTTCTTC	CASSLAGDSSYNEQFF
TRBV9	.	TRBD1	TRBJ2-7	TGTGCCAGCAGCGTGGGGACAGGGGGCGCCGAGCAGTACTTC	CASSVGTGGAEQYF
TRBV30	.	.	TRBJ1-1	TGTGCCTGGACAGGGAGGGGCACTGAAGCTTTCTTT	CAWTGRGTEAFF
TRBV7-9	.	.	TRBJ1-1	TGTGCCAGCAGCCGAAGGGCGAGGGGGACGTTGGGTACTGAAGCTTTCTTT	CASSRRARGTLGTEAFF
TRBV28	.	TRBD1	TRBJ1-2	TGTGCCAGCAGTCTGGGACAGGCTTATGGCTACACCTTC	CASSLGQAYGYTF
TRBV9	.	.	TRBJ1-2	TGTGCCAGCAGCCTCACAGGAAGAAACTATGGCTACACCTTC	CASSLTGRNYGYTF
TRBV30	once	.	TRBJ2-7	TGTGCCTGGAGTGTACAAAGCGGCGAGCAGTACTTC	CAWSVQSGEQYF
TRBV18	.	.	TRBJ2-7	TGTGCCAGCTCACCAATTCAGGGTTACGAGCAGTACTTC	CASSPIQGYEQYF
TRBV6-6	.	.	TRBJ1-6	TGTGCCAGCAGTTACTCGGCGAACATCCCCCTCCACTTT	CASSYSANIPLHF
TRBV28	.	TRBD2	TRBJ2-7	TGTGCACTAGCAAAAAGCGGGAGGGCCTACGAGCAGTACTTC	CALAKSGRAYEQYF
TRBV25-1	.	TRBD1	TRBJ1-4	TGTGCCAGCAGTGAAATAAAGGGGGCCGGGGAAAAACTGTTTTTT	CASSEIKGAGEKLFF
TRBV6-5	.	.	TRBJ2-5	TGTGCCAGCAGCCCCTCCGGGGTCGAGACCCAGTACTTC	CASSPSGVETQYF
TRBV6-5	.	TRBD1	TRBJ1-4	TGTGCCAGCAGTTCGGACAGGGTTCTTGAAAAACTGTTTTTT	CASSSDRVLEKLFF
TRBV28	.	TRBD2	TRBJ2-1	TGTGCCAGCAGTTCCACCGGGACTAGCGCTTCCAATGAGCAGTTCTTC	CASSSTGTSASNEQFF
TRBV29-1	.	.	TRBJ2-1	TGCAGCGTTGAGGTCGATGAGCAGTTCTTC	CSVEVDEQFF
TRBV6-5	.	.	TRBJ2-7	TGTGCCAGCAGACTGGGACTGGCGTCCTACGAGCAGTACTTC	CASRLGLASYEQYF
TRBV27	.	.	TRBJ2-7	TGTGCCAGCAGTGGAGACAAAACCTACGAGCAGTACTTC	CASSGDKTYEQYF
TRBV4-3	.	.	TRBJ2-1	TGCGCCAGCAGCCAAGATCATTCGGGGAATGAGCAGTTCTTC	CASSQDHSGNEQFF
TRBV15	.	.	TRBJ1-2	TGTGCCACCAGCTCGAAGGACAGATGGGATATTGGCTACACCTTC	CATSSKDRWDIGYTF
TRBV15	.	.	TRBJ1-5	TGTGCCACCAGCAGAGATTCTTACAGAAGTAAGGGCAATCAGCCCCAGCATTTT	CATSRDSYRSKGNQPQHF
TRBV27	.	TRBD1	TRBJ2-7	TGTGCCAGTAACAGGGGTCTCGAGCAGTACTTC	CASNRGLEQYF
TRBV2	.	.	TRBJ2-5	TGTGCCAGCAGTGAGACGGCAGAGGGAGGTGAGACCCAGTACTTC	CASSETAEGGETQYF
TRBV6-5	few	.	TRBJ1-6	TGTGCCAGCAGTTACTACAAGACTTCACCCCTCCACTTT	CASSYYKTSPLHF
TRBV11-2	.	TRBD1	TRBJ1-6	TGTGCCAGCAGCCTAGGACAGGGGCGGCCACCCCTCCACTTT	CASSLGQGRPPLHF